The 18 T cell receptor beta chains in this list originate from one sample, sequenced in a study of neurological immune-mediated disorders. MiXCR, applied by TCRdb to the 5' RACE reads, yields one record per CDR3 protein. The sample has 70,000 to 95,000 distinct CDR3 sequences, over 15% seen once. Sequencing was done on a sample of PBMCs. The receptors come from a woman in her thirties or forties in good health.

There are many counts of this clonotype. The V call is TRBV4-3, the J call TRBJ2-1; 11 nucleotides agree with TRBD2. The CDR3 sequence is 17 residues long. With V trimmed by 0 bases and J by 15 bases, 16 bases remained unmatched. From germline, CDR1 is LGHNA and CDR2 YSLEER. CDR3 in amino acids: CASSQDIWELAGASGFF. The CDR3 DNA follows: TGCGCCAGCAGCCAAGATATATGGGAACTAGCGGGGGCCTCGGGGTTCTTC.

Concerning this clonotype itself: One junction end disagrees with the germline gene, perhaps due to a read error. The V and J genes are TRBV7-2 and TRBJ1-4; 8 bases are shared with TRBD1. The germline V gene encodes CDR1 SGHTA and CDR2 FQGNSA. The CDR3 runs 15 residues. As DNA, the CDR3 is TGTCCCAGCAGCTTAAACGGGCAGGGGGCCGAAAAACTGTTTTTT. As protein: CPSSLNGQGAEKLFF.

Ten or more counts support this clonotype. The chain is built from TRBV10-3 and TRBJ1-1; D remains ambiguous. The CDR3 totals 17 residues. CDR1 and CDR2 from the germline V gene are ENHRY and SYGVKD. V lost 5 bases to trimming and J lost 0 bases, with 19 bases between them. The CDR3 nucleotides read TGTGCCATCAGTACCACTCAATCACACGGAATGAACACTGAAGCTTTCTTT. This gives the protein CAISTTQSHGMNTEAFF.

This clonotype was seen ten or more times. The V gene is TRBV20-1, the J gene TRBJ2-5; D might be TRBD2 (7 bases). The V gene's germline CDR1 is DFQATT and CDR2 SNEGSKA (reference sequence). CDR3 size: 14 residues. Trimming left V 6 bases short and J 0 bases short, with 14 bases between. CDR3 DNA: TGCAGTGCCCCCAGGGGAGGGGACCAAGAGACCCAGTACTTC. Encoded protein: CSAPRGGDQETQYF.

This clonotype was detected many times. The chain employs TRBV6-6 and TRBJ1-3, with D perhaps matching TRBD1 (6 bases). The V gene's germline CDR1 is MNHNY and CDR2 SVGAGI (reference sequence). This CDR3 has 14 amino acids. V lost 5 bases to trimming and J lost 6 bases, with 14 bases between them. CDR3 loop: CASSLRQVQNTIYF. The CDR3 coding sequence is TGTGCCAGCAGTCTTAGACAGGTCCAAAACACCATATATTTT.

In regard to this clonotype: A read error may account for a junction end that differs from germline. The chain combines TRBV20-1 with TRBJ1-1, with D hard to call. In germline, CDR1 is DFQATT, CDR2 SNEGSKA (reference sequence). The CDR3 has 13 amino acids. The CDR3 coding sequence is TGCAGTGCTAGGCCAGTATGGAACACTGAAGATTTCTTT. Its translation is CSARPVWNTEDFF.

This clonotype was counted many times. This rearrangement joins TRBV7-6 to TRBJ1-5, with a possible D match to TRBD1 (6 bases). This CDR3 has 15 residues. From germline, CDR1 is SGHVS and CDR2 FNYEAQ. With 1 base removed from V and 7 bases from J, the gap between germline ends came to 14 bases. In nucleotides, the CDR3 is TGTGCCAGCAGCTTAGGCGGGACACCCCAGCAGCCCCAGCATTTT. Its protein product is CASSLGGTPQQPQHF.

Ten or more counts support this clonotype. The chain joins TRBV20-1 to TRBJ1-2; D might be TRBD1 (5 bases). The germline gives CDR1 DFQATT, CDR2 SNEGSKA (reference sequence). Trimming pared 3 bases from V and 2 bases from J, leaving 10 bases between. The CDR3 is made up of 13 amino acids. In nucleotides, the CDR3 is TGCAGTGCTAGCGAAGCAGGGAACTATGGCTACACCTTC. This encodes CSASEAGNYGYTF.

This clonotype occurred many times. The rearrangement uses TRBV12-5 and TRBJ2-2; a possible D gene is TRBD1 (5 bases). The CDR3 loop spans 15 amino acids. CDR1 is LGHNT, CDR2 FRNRAP, per germline. Trimming shortened V by 5 bases and J by 5 bases, and 15 bases separated the two germline ends. This CDR3 reads CASGPATVGTGELFF. The CDR3, as DNA: TGTGCTAGTGGTCCGGCGACAGTAGGAACCGGGGAGCTGTTTTTT.

This clonotype showed up many times. This sequence joins TRBV5-1 and TRBJ1-1; D gene unclear. Trimming pared 2 bases from V and 0 bases from J, leaving 14 bases between. Germline lookup yields CDR1 SGHRS and CDR2 YFSETQ. The CDR3 contains 16 residues. CDR3 coding DNA: TGCGCCAGCAGCTTCACCGTCAGGCTAATGAACACTGAAGCTTTCTTT. Translating it yields CASSFTVRLMNTEAFF.

This clonotype was detected many times. The J gene is TRBJ2-1, the V gene TRBV4-2, with 11 nucleotides matching TRBD2. CDR1 and CDR2 (germline): LGHNA, YNFKEQ. V lost 4 bases and J lost 2; bases outside the gene matches: 10. The CDR3 has 18 residues. CDR3 residues: CASSRELAGDLTYNEQFF. CDR3 nucleotides: TGTGCCAGCAGCCGAGAACTAGCGGGGGACCTAACCTACAATGAGCAGTTCTTC.

In the case of this clonotype: A clone one base away is much larger, so this may be a read error. The genes are TRBV12-3 or TRBV12-4 and TRBJ2-3, with a weak D call TRBD2 (6 bases). V lost 6 bases, J lost 2 bases, and 12 bases lay in between. The CDR3 totals 14 residues. CDR3 nucleotides: TGTGCCAGCAGCCCGGGAGTCCCCACAGATACGCAGTATTTT. Protein product: CASSPGVPTDTQYF.

The chain recombines TRBV5-1 with TRBJ2-2; 8 bases align to TRBD2. This CDR3 contains 18 residues. CDR1 and CDR2 (germline): SGHRS, YFSETQ. V shed 7 bases and J 2 bases; nucleotides not matched to a gene: 16. This CDR3 reads CASAFGGGTPRNTGELFF. Written as DNA, the CDR3 is TGCGCCAGCGCATTTGGCGGGGGGACACCGCGAAACACCGGGGAGCTGTTTTTT.

This clonotype has ten or more counts. This chain links TRBV12-3 or TRBV12-4 with TRBJ1-1; D possibly corresponds to TRBD1 (5 bases). CDR3 length: 14 amino acids. Trimming shortened V by 5 bases and J by 5 bases, and 15 bases separated the two germline ends. CDR3 sequence reads: CASSPPGTWTEAFF. The CDR3, as DNA: TGTGCCAGCAGTCCCCCCGGGACTTGGACTGAAGCTTTCTTT.

This clonotype was recorded at least ten times. The chain has TRBV7-3 and TRBJ1-2; no reliable D call. Germline-derived CDR1 and CDR2 are SGHTA and FQGTGA. V gave up 5 bases and J gave up 8 bases, with 18 bases separating them. The CDR3 sequence is 14 residues long. The CDR3 protein is CASSINRTAGGYTF. The DNA for the CDR3 is TGTGCCAGCAGCATTAACAGAACAGCAGGAGGCTACACCTTC.

The chain has TRBV29-1 and TRBJ2-5, with D possibly matching TRBD1 (5 bases). The CDR3 runs 12 residues. Germline V gene lookup returns CDR1 SQVTM and CDR2 ANQGSEA. Here the CDR3 DNA reads TGCATCGTCCTCGGACAAGAAGAGACCCAGTACTTC. Residues: CIVLGQEETQYF. The whole variable domain, filled in from reference TRBV29-1 and TRBJ2-5, reads SAVISQKPSRDICQRGTSLTIQCQVDSQVTMMFWYRQQPGQSLTLIATANQGSEATYESGFVIDKFPISRPNLTFSTLTVSNMSPEDSSIYLCIVLGQEETQYFGPGTRLLVL.

This clonotype was detected many times. The rearrangement joins TRBV10-3 to TRBJ2-7, with D possibly TRBD1 on 7 matching bases. The germline V gene has CDR1 ENHRY and CDR2 SYGVKD. This CDR3 spans 15 amino acids. Trimming left V 4 bases short and J 3 bases short, with 16 bases between. CDR3 DNA sequence: TGTGCCATCAGTGGGGGACAGTCGGGAGACTACGAGCAGTACGTC. It yields the protein CAISGGQSGDYEQYV.

Many counts were recorded for this clonotype. The gene calls are TRBV28 and TRBJ2-1; the D is unclear. The germline V gene encodes CDR1 MDHEN and CDR2 SYDVKM. The CDR3 extends over 15 amino acids. Trimming shortened V by 4 bases and J by 0 bases, and 10 bases separated the two germline ends. For the CDR3, the DNA is TGTGCCAGCAGTTCCCTACCGAGCTCCTACAATGAGCAGTTCTTC. It codes for CASSSLPSSYNEQFF.